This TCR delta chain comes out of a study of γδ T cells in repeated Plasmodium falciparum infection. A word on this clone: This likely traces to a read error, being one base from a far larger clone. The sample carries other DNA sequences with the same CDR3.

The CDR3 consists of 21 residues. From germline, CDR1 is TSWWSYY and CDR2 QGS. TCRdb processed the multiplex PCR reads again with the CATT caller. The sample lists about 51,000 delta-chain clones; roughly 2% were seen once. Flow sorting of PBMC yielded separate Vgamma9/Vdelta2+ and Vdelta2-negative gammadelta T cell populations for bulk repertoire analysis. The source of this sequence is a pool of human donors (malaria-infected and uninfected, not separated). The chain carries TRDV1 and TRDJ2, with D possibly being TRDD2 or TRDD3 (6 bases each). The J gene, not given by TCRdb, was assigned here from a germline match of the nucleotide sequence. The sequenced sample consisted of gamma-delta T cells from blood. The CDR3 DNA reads TGTGCACTTGGGGGTCGACTCCTACTGTTTGGGGGGCCGAAGGTGACAGCACAACTCTTCTTT. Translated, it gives CALGGRLLLFGGPKVTAQLFF.